This TCR beta chain was recovered during a study of lymphopenia after photon versus proton radiotherapy. Sequenced by immunoSEQ multiplex PCR; TCRdb stores in-frame clones only, minus some. The table has tens of thousands of clones, around four fifths seen once. CDR1 is SGHTA, CDR2 FQGTGA, per germline. The ends lost 6 bases at V and 4 bases at J; junction bases unmatched: 9. The CDR3 consists of 15 residues. The source was peripheral blood, collected from a patient treated with proton-based radiotherapy. This receptor was taken from a man between 60 and 70 years old with pancreatic cancer. This chain uses TRBV7-3 with TRBJ2-1, with 7 bases fitting TRBD2. The CDR3 is CASRKTGTTYNEQFF. The DNA for the CDR3 is TGTGCCAGCAGAAAAACCGGGACTACTTACAATGAGCAGTTCTTC.